This T cell receptor (beta chain) was found in a study of cytomegalovirus exposure and HLA in healthy donors. Study findings and constraints: In a later analysis, an Asian-associated ancestry cluster reportedly showed fewer N-insertions than the approximately 660-donor mean.

This clone was recorded once. Its antigen is currently unknown. A multiplex PCR was run with 60 Vbeta primers and 13 Jbeta primers. The protocol was immunoSEQ multiplex PCR, while the TCRdb copy is restricted to in-frame clones and leaves out a portion. The sample holds fewer than 120,000 clones; 75% to 90% are singletons and the top ten take more than 1.5%. Trimming pared 3 bases from V and 1 base from J, leaving 14 bases between. This CDR3 has 16 residues. Germline assignment: CDR1 SGHDT and CDR2 YYEEEE. The sample was PBMCs. The sequence was collected from a man aged 35-49 years in good health and CMV-seronegative. The genes are TRBV5-6 and TRBJ1-5, with D perhaps matching TRBD1 (5 bases). The DNA for the CDR3 is TGTGCCAGCAGCTCAAGGCAGGGCAGAAGCAATCAGCCCCAGCATTTT. This gives the protein CASSSRQGRSNQPQHF.